This T cell receptor beta chain was observed in a study of blood T cell repertoires in COVID-19 (dated by TCRdb to 2020 to 2022). General notes on the study: Samples from collaborators originated in the United States, Italy and Spain and spanned both the acute and convalescent phases of COVID-19. A de-identified subject ID, COVID-19 status, age in years and sex were almost always included in the sample metadata. A freely available public database, intended as a resource for researchers studying the immune response to SARS-CoV-2, is where the repertoires were released. Where HLA class I and class II types were available, the types were taken from metadata supplied by the sample provider, not from assay-based typing. The samples were drawn from the first 160 participants of the ongoing ImmuneRACE study and from some 1,300 subjects provided by 6 global collaborators. The prospective study material was composed of cDNA or gDNA derived from T cells, B-cell-depleted T cells, or PBMCs. The dataset comprised deeply sampled blood TCRbeta repertoires from subjects exposed to, actively infected with, or recovered from COVID-19.

TCRbeta CDR3 regions were amplified from genomic DNA by means of the immunoSEQ Assay, a bias-controlled multiplex PCR. The paper's data handling went like this. Within the assay, amplification of reference gene primers was used to estimate how many nucleated cells each sample contained. To quantify the absolute abundance of each unique TCRbeta CDR3 rearrangement, sequence reads were collapsed and filtered. Productive Simpson clonality was computed per sample as the square root of Simpson's diversity index over productive rearrangements. Imported from immuneACCESS, the table was reduced by TCRdb to in-frame sequences with V and J called. These copies leave out some clones; in studies compared against another copy, an unresolved V gene accounts for under half, and the cause of the remainder is not known. Clonal size and the V and J genes are those of that table, whereas D and trimming came from the DNA. The sample has about 290,000 clones on record, roughly nine tenths of them singletons. The top ten constitute less than 2% of the sample.

A note on this clone: No cognate antigen has been identified for it. Per-base quality was not reported, and no clone a single base away is much larger than it.

V loses 1 base at its end and J loses 7 bases; junction bases beyond the gene matches: 9. The CDR3, from cysteine to phenylalanine, totals 15 residues. Only CDR3 DNA is held: 45 bases, read in frame from base 1. CDR1 and CDR2, per the germline V gene, are MNHNS and SASEGT. The paper's findings and limits, for the study overall: How much clinical and demographic metadata was included differed by source and by participant, and the metadata was provided uncurated.

In the prospective study, participants were roughly 18 to 90 years old, resided in 25 or so geographic areas of the United States, and were enrolled through a virtual design. In the prospective study, cohorts were assigned on the basis of participant-reported clinical history obtained from a screening survey and a study questionnaire. ImmuneRACE Cohort 3 recovered participants were defined by two consecutive negative NP/OP PCR tests, healthcare professional clearance, or symptom resolution. Mobile phlebotomists in the prospective study collected whole blood, serum and a nasopharyngeal or oropharyngeal swab from every participant. Additional blood draws and questionnaires over a roughly two-month period could optionally be provided by prospective study participants. Before DNA extraction, prospective study blood samples were shipped either frozen or at room temperature.

The source is a woman aged 40 to 49 who had recovered from COVID-19. The sequencing sample was made of PBMCs or T cells enriched from blood (not recorded which). The chain links TRBV6-1 with TRBJ2-5, with 7 junctional bases fitting TRBD2. The CDR3 region has the sequence CASSEEPPPGGTQYF. The DNA sequence is TGTGCCAGCAGTGAAGAGCCCCCACCGGGAGGGACCCAGTACTTC.